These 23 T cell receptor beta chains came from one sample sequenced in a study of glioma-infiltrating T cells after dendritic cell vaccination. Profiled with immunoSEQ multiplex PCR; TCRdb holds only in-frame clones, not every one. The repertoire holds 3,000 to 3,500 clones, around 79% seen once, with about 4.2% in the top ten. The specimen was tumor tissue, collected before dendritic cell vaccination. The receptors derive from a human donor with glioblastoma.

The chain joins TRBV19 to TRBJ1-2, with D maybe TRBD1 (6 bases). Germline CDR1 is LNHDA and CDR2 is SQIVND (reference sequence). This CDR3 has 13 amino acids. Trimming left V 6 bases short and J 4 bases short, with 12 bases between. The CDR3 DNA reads TGTGCCAGTAGCCGGGACACCATCTATGGCTACACCTTC. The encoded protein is CASSRDTIYGYTF.

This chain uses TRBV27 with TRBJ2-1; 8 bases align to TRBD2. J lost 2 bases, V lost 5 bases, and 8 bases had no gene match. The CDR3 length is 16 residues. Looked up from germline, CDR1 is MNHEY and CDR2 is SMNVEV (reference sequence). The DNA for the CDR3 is TGTGCCAGCAGTGAAACTAGCGGCTCCCCCTACAATGAGCAGTTCTTC. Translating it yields CASSETSGSPYNEQFF.

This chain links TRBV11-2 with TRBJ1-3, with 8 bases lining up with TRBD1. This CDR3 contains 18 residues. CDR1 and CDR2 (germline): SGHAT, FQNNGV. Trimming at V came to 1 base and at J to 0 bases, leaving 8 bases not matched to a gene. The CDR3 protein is CASSLVGQVLSSGNTIYF. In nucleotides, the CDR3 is TGTGCCAGCAGCTTAGTGGGACAGGTCTTAAGCTCTGGAAACACCATATATTTT.

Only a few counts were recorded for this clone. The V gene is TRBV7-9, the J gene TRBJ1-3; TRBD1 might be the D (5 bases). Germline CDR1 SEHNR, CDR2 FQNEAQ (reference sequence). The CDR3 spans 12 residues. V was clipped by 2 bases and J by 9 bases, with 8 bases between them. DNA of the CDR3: TGTGCCAGCAGCTTACCTGGGGCCACCATATATTTT. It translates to CASSLPGATIYF.

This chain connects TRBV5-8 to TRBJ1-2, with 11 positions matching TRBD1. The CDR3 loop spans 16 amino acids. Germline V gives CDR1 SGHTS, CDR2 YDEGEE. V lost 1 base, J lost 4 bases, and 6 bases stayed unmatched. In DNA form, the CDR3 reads TGTGCCAGCAGCTTGTCTGGGGACAGGGGGATCTATGGCTACACCTTC. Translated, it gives CASSLSGDRGIYGYTF.

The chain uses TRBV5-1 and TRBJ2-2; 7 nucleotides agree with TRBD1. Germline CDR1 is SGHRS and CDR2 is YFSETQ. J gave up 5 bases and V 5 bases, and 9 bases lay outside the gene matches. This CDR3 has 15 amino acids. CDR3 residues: CASRDGQALTGELFF. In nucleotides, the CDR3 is TGCGCCAGCAGGGACGGACAGGCCCTAACCGGGGAGCTGTTTTTT.

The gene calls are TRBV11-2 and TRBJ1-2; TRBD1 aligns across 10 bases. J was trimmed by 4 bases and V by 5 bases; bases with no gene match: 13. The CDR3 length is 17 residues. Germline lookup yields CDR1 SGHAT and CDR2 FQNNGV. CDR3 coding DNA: TGTGCCAGCAGCGCCGGGACAGGGGTTAGGAACTCCTATGGCTACACCTTC. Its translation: CASSAGTGVRNSYGYTF.

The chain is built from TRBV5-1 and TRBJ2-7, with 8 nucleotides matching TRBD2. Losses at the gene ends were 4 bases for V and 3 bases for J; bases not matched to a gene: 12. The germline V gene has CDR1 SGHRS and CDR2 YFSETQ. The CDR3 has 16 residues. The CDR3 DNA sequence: TGCGCCAGCAGCCCCATTTCGGGGGGGTCAGGCTACGAGCAGTACTTC. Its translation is CASSPISGGSGYEQYF.

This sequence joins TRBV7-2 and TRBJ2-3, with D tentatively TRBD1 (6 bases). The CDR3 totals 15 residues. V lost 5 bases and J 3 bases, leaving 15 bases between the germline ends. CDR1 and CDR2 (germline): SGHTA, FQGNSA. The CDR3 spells CASSLGTPRTDTQYF. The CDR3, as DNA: TGTGCCAGCAGCCTCGGGACACCCCGAACAGATACGCAGTATTTT. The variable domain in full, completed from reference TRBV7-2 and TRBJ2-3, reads GAGVSQSPSNKVTEKGKDVELRCDPISGHTALYWYRQSLGQGLEFLIYFQGNSAPDKSGLPSDRFSAERTGGSVSTLTIQRTQQEDSAVYLCASSLGTPRTDTQYFGPGTRLTVL.

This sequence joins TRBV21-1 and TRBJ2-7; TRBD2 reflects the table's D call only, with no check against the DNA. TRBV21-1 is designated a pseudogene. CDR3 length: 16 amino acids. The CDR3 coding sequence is TGTGCCAGCAGCAAACTTAGACTAGCGGGGGGCCACGAGCAGTACTTC. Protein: CASSKLRLAGGHEQYF.

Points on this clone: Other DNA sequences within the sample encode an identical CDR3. The CDR3 DNA follows: TGTGCCAGCAGCTTGGAATTCAGCGCAGAGTCCCCCCTCCACTTT. Its translation is CASSLEFSAESPLHF. The chain carries TRBV5-4 and TRBJ1-6, with D unclear. The germline V gene has CDR1 SGHNT and CDR2 YYREEE (reference sequence). The CDR3 is 15 residues long. V gave up 0 bases and J gave up 13 bases, with 17 bases separating them.

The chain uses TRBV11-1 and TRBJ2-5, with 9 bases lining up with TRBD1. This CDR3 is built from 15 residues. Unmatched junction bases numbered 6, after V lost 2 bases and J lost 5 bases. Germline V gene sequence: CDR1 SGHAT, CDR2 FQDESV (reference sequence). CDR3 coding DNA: TGTGCCAGCAGCTTACGCGACAGGGGGGCGGAGACCCAGTACTTC. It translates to CASSLRDRGAETQYF.

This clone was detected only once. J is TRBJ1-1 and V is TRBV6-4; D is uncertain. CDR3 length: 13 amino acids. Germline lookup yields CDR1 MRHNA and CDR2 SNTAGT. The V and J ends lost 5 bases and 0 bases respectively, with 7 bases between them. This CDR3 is CASSWEMNTEAFF. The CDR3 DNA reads TGTGCCAGCAGTTGGGAGATGAACACTGAAGCTTTCTTT.

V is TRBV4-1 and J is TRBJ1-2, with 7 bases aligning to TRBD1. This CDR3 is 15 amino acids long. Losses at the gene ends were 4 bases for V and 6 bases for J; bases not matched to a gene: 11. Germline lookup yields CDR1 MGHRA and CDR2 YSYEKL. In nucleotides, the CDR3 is TGCGCCAGCAGCCTCAAATCTGACCAGGGGGATGGCTACACCTTC. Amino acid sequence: CASSLKSDQGDGYTF.

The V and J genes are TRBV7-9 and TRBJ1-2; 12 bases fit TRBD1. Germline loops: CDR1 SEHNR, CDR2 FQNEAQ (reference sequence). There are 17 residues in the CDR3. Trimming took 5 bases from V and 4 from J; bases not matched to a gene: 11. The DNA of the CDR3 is TGTGCCAGCAGCCCCCCGGGACAGGGGGCTAAGGGCTATGGCTACACCTTC. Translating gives CASSPPGQGAKGYGYTF.

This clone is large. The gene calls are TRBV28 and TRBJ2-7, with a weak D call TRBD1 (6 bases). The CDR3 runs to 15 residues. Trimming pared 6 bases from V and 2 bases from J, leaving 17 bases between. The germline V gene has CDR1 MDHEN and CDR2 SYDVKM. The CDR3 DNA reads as TGTGCCAGCAGAAAAGATCACAGGGTAACCTACGAGCAGTACTTC. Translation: CASRKDHRVTYEQYF.

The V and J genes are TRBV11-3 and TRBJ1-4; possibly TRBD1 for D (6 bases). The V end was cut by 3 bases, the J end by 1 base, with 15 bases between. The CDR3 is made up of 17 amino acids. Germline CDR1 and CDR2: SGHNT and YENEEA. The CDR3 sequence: CASSFQRGSGTNEKLFF. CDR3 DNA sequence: TGTGCCAGCAGCTTCCAGAGGGGGAGTGGAACTAATGAAAAACTGTTTTTT.

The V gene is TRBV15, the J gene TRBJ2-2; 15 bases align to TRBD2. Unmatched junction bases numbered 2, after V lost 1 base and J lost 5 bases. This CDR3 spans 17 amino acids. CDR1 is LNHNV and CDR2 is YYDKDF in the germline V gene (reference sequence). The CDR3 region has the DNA TGTGCCACCAGCAGAGTCGGGACTAGCGGGGGGACCGGGGAGCTGTTTTTT. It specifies CATSRVGTSGGTGELFF.

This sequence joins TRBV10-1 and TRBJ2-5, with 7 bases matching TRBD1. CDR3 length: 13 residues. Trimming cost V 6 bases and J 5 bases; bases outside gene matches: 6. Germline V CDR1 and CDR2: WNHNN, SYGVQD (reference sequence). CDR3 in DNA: TGCGCCAGCAGCATAGGGGGCCACGAGACCCAGTACTTC. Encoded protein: CASSIGGHETQYF.

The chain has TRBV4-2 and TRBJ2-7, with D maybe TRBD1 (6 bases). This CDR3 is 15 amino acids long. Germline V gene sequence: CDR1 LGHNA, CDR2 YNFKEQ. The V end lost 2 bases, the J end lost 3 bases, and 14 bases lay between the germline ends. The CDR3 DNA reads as TGTGCCAGCAGCCAAAAGGCGGACAGCAACTACGAGCAGTACTTC. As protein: CASSQKADSNYEQYF.

CDR3 residues: CASSPTGTNYGYTF. For the CDR3, the DNA is TGTGCCAGCAGCCCGACAGGGACGAACTATGGCTACACCTTC. This sequence joins TRBV7-9 and TRBJ1-2; 7 positions agree with TRBD1. With 5 bases clipped from V and 2 bases from J, the junction kept 5 bases outside the gene matches. CDR3 length: 14 residues. Germline CDR1 and CDR2: SEHNR and FQNEAQ (reference sequence). The whole variable domain, remainder taken from reference TRBV7-9 and TRBJ1-2, is DTGVSQNPRHKITKRGQNVTFRCDPISEHNRLYWYRQTLGQGPEFLTYFQNEAQLEKSRLLSDRFSAERPKGSFSTLEIQRTEQGDSAMYLCASSPTGTNYGYTFGSGTRLTVV.

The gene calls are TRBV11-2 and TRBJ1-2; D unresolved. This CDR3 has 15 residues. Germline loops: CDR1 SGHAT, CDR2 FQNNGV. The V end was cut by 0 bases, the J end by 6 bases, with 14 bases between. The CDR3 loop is CASSLDQRRWNGYTF. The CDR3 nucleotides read TGTGCCAGCAGCTTAGATCAAAGGAGGTGGAATGGCTACACCTTC.

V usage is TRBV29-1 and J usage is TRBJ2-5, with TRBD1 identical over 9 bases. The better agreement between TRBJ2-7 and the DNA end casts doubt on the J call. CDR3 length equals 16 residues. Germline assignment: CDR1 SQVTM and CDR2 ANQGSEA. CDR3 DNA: TGCAGCGTCTCCGGGACAGGGTCGGTTGGCTCCTACGAGCAGTACTTC. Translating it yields CSVSGTGSVGSYEQYF.